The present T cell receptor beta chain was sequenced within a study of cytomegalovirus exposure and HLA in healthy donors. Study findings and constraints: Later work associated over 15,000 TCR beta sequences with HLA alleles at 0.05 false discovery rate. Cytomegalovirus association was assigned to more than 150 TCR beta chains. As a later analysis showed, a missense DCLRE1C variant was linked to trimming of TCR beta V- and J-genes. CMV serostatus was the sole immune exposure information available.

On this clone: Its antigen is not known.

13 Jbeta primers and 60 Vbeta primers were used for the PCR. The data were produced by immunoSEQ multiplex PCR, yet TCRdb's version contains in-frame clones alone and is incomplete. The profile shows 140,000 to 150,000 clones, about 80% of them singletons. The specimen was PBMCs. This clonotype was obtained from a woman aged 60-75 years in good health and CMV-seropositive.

CDR3 in DNA: TGTGCCAGCAGTGCGGACACGGAGGGATCCTATGGCTACACCTTC. Translated: CASSADTEGSYGYTF. The rearrangement links TRBV28 to TRBJ1-2, with TRBD1 as a possible D gene (5 bases). The germline gives CDR1 MDHEN, CDR2 SYDVKM. Trimming took 5 bases from V and 4 from J, leaving 17 bases between them. This CDR3 is 15 amino acids long.